This entry features one T cell receptor beta chain sequence. What it binds is not known. These data are taken from a study of cytomegalovirus exposure and HLA in healthy donors. Germline V gives CDR1 KGHSH, CDR2 LQKENI. V was pared by 3 bases and J by 2 bases, with 13 bases between. This CDR3 region has 16 residues. PCR used 60 Vbeta primers and 13 Jbeta primers. Some clones are missing from TCRdb's copy, which holds only in-frame ones; the method was immunoSEQ multiplex PCR. The sample carries 180,000 or so clones, around three quarters recorded once. Notes on the study in general: Certain indistinguishable V segments, among them TRBV6-2 and TRBV6-3, were excluded.

The clonotype comes from a woman in her thirties in good health and CMV-seronegative. Sequencing input: PBMCs. The gene calls are TRBV18 and TRBJ2-2; D perhaps matches TRBD1 (5 bases). CDR3 sequence (DNA): TGTGCCAGCTCACCCTTGGACACCATAAACACCGGGGAGCTGTTTTTT. Translation: CASSPLDTINTGELFF. Complete variable domain (other parts from reference TRBV18 and TRBJ2-2): NAGVMQNPRHLVRRRGQEARLRCSPMKGHSHVYWYRQLPEEGLKFMVYLQKENIIDESGMPKERFSAEFPKEGPSILRIQQVVRGDSAAYFCASSPLDTINTGELFFGEGSRLTVL.